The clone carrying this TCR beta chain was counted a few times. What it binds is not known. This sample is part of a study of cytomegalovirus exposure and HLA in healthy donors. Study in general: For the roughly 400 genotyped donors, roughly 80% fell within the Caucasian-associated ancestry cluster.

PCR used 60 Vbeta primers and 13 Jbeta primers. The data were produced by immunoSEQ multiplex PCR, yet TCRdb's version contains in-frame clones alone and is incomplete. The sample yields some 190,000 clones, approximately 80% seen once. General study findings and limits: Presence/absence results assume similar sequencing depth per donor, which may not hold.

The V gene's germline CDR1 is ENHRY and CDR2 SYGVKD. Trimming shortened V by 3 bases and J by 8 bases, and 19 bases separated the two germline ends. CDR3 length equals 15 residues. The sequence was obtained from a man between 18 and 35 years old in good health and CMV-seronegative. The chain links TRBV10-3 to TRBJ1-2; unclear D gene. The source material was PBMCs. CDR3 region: CAISDEPRQLSGYTF. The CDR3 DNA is TGTGCCATCAGTGACGAACCGCGGCAGTTAAGCGGCTACACCTTC.